The 26 T cell receptor beta chains given below trace back to one sample, sequenced in a study of T-cell memory formation after mild COVID-19. TCRdb fed the 5' RACE reads into MiXCR, producing one record per CDR3 protein. Seen here are roughly 600,000 distinct CDR3 sequences, approximately 18% observed once, and the top ten hold more than 10%. Sequences were obtained from PBMCs or a T cell subset sorted from them (not recorded which). The receptors derive from an adult woman who had mild COVID-19 (a few samples of this study predate the infection). Cell type and time point are not known.

This clonotype was recorded a few times. The V and J genes are TRBV6-5 and TRBJ2-7; no reliable D call. The V end was cut by 2 bases, the J end by 1 base, with 12 bases between. CDR3 length: 15 amino acids. Germline CDR1 is MNHEY and CDR2 is SVGAGI. CDR3 amino acids: CASSYKSLESYEQYF. DNA for the CDR3: TGTGCCAGCAGTTACAAGAGTCTGGAGTCCTACGAGCAGTACTTC.

This clonotype was observed at least ten times. The chain recombines TRBV15 with TRBJ1-4; a possible D gene is TRBD1 (6 bases). V shed 6 bases and J shed 1 base, with 12 bases lying between them. CDR1 and CDR2 from the germline V gene are LNHNV and YYDKDF (reference sequence). The CDR3 contains 15 residues. CDR3 residues: CATSTAGVTNEKLFF. CDR3 DNA: TGTGCCACCAGTACTGCAGGGGTAACTAATGAAAAACTGTTTTTT.

This clonotype was observed a few times. This chain connects TRBV15 to TRBJ2-1; perhaps TRBD2 as D (6 bases). This CDR3 comprises 15 residues. V dropped 0 bases and J dropped 5 bases, with 11 bases sitting between them. CDR1 is LNHNV and CDR2 is YYDKDF in the germline V gene (reference sequence). In nucleotides, the CDR3 is TGTGCCACCAGCAGAGATGTTCCTAGCGACAATGAGCAGTTCTTC. Translation: CATSRDVPSDNEQFF.

The V gene is TRBV3-1, the J gene TRBJ2-3, with TRBD2 as a possible D gene (6 bases). The CDR3 covers 16 residues. CDR1 LGHDT and CDR2 YNNKEL come from the germline V gene (reference sequence). Trimming removed 0 bases at V and 1 base at J, with 11 bases between. The CDR3 region is CASSQDRLVGTDTQYF. The CDR3 DNA reads TGTGCCAGCAGCCAAGATCGACTAGTTGGCACAGATACGCAGTATTTT.

V and J are TRBV7-8 and TRBJ1-2; D is undetermined. V was pared by 5 bases and J by 2 bases, with 18 bases between. The V gene's germline CDR1 is SGHVS and CDR2 FQNEAQ. The CDR3 totals 16 residues. CDR3 sequence: CASSPSKTVPNYGYTF. The CDR3 DNA reads as TGTGCCAGCAGCCCATCAAAAACAGTCCCCAACTATGGCTACACCTTC.

The J gene is TRBJ2-7, the V gene TRBV9; D call uncertain. CDR1 and CDR2 (germline): SGDLS, YYNGEE. Trimming removed 0 bases from V and 2 bases from J, with 9 bases in between. The CDR3 totals 14 residues. CDR3 DNA: TGTGCCAGCAGCGTAGAGTCTAAACCCTACGAGCAGTACTTC. Its translation is CASSVESKPYEQYF.

The V call is TRBV14, the J call TRBJ2-7; tentative D call: TRBD2 (6 bases). CDR1 and CDR2 from the germline V gene are SGHDN and FVKESK. V was shortened by 3 bases and J by 6 bases, with 15 bases between the two germline ends. The CDR3 is made up of 14 amino acids. In DNA form, the CDR3 reads TGTGCCAGCAGCCATTGGGACCCCGGGGGCGAGCAGTACTTC. This translates into CASSHWDPGGEQYF.

In this sample, this clonotype turned up a few times. The chain carries TRBV4-1 and TRBJ1-2; 7 positions match TRBD1. V shed 7 bases and J 4 bases; nucleotides not matched to a gene: 9. Germline V gene sequence: CDR1 MGHRA, CDR2 YSYEKL. The CDR3 is 14 amino acids. The CDR3 nucleotides are TGCGCCAGCACCCCGACAGGGATAATCTATGGCTACACCTTC. Translating it yields CASTPTGIIYGYTF.

V is TRBV20-1 and J is TRBJ1-6; TRBD1 agrees at 10 bases. Trimming at V came to 3 bases and at J to 8 bases, leaving 7 bases not matched to a gene. The length of the CDR3 is 15 residues. CDR1 is DFQATT and CDR2 is SNEGSKA in the germline V gene (reference sequence). In DNA form, the CDR3 reads TGCAGTGCTAGGCTCCGGGACAGGGGACATTCACCCCTCCACTTT. Translation: CSARLRDRGHSPLHF.

This clonotype was seen more than once but under ten times. This chain links TRBV4-3 with TRBJ2-1; 11 bases agree with TRBD2. Germline CDR1 and CDR2: LGHNA and YSLEER. Trimming cost V 4 bases and J 6 bases; bases outside gene matches: 8. CDR3 length equals 16 residues. The CDR3 loop reads CASSLSLAGGLNEQFF. The CDR3 DNA follows: TGCGCCAGCAGCCTGTCTCTAGCGGGAGGTCTCAATGAGCAGTTCTTC.

This clonotype was seen only a few times. The J gene is TRBJ1-2, the V gene TRBV30; 7 bases line up with TRBD1. Germline lookup yields CDR1 GTSNPN and CDR2 SVGIG (reference sequence). The length of the CDR3 is 14 residues. V lost 0 bases, J lost 3 bases, and 4 bases stayed unmatched. For the CDR3, the DNA is TGTGCCTGGAGTGTCAGAGGGACAGACTATGGCTACACCTTC. It specifies CAWSVRGTDYGYTF.

This clonotype has a count of ten or more. The chain joins TRBV7-3 to TRBJ1-5; the D gene is possibly TRBD1 (6 bases). V lost 5 bases to trimming and J lost 6 bases, with 11 bases between them. The V gene's germline CDR1 is SGHTA and CDR2 FQGTGA. The CDR3 has 13 residues. The CDR3 spells CASSVRGGQPQHF. In nucleotides, the CDR3 is TGTGCCAGCAGCGTCAGAGGGGGTCAGCCCCAGCATTTT.

The chain couples TRBV4-3 to TRBJ2-1; TRBD2 agrees at 14 bases. CDR3 length: 15 residues. Germline V gene sequence: CDR1 LGHNA, CDR2 YSLEER. The ends lost 1 base at V and 7 bases at J; junction bases unmatched: 0. CDR3 in DNA: TGCGCCAGCAGCCAAGGGACTAGCGGGAGGAATGAGCAGTTCTTC. The encoded protein is CASSQGTSGRNEQFF.

The rearrangement links TRBV20-1 to TRBJ2-4; the match to TRBD1 covers 9 bases. The V segment lost 0 bases and the J segment 6 bases; nucleotides outside the gene matches: 3. The length of the CDR3 is 14 residues. CDR1 and CDR2 (germline): DFQATT, SNEGSKA (reference sequence). In nucleotides, the CDR3 is TGCAGTGCTAGAGATTGGACAGGGGTAAACATTCAGTACTTC. Its translation is CSARDWTGVNIQYF.

The chain carries TRBV28 and TRBJ1-1, with D possibly being TRBD1 (5 bases). Trimming removed 2 bases from V and 4 bases from J, with 14 bases in between. This CDR3 is 15 amino acids long. Germline loops: CDR1 MDHEN, CDR2 SYDVKM. The CDR3, as DNA: TGTGCCAGCAGTTTAATGCCCGGGGCCGGCACTGAAGCTTTCTTT. Translating gives CASSLMPGAGTEAFF.

The chain joins TRBV7-9 to TRBJ1-4, with D uncertain. V lost 4 bases, J lost 8 bases, and 17 bases lay in between. This CDR3 comprises 15 residues. Germline assignment: CDR1 SEHNR and CDR2 FQNEAQ (reference sequence). CDR3 residues: CASSSGPLLSEKLFF. As DNA, the CDR3 is TGTGCCAGCAGCTCCGGCCCACTGCTTAGCGAAAAACTGTTTTTT. Full variable domain (rest looked up from reference TRBV7-9 and TRBJ1-4): DTGVSQNPRHKITKRGQNVTFRCDPISEHNRLYWYRQTLGQGPEFLTYFQNEAQLEKSRLLSDRFSAERPKGSFSTLEIQRTEQGDSAMYLCASSSGPLLSEKLFFGSGTQLSVL.

The CDR3 region has the DNA TGTGCCAGCAGTCTTCCGACAGGGGAAACTAACTATGGCTACACCTTC. Protein: CASSLPTGETNYGYTF. The chain couples TRBV12-3 or TRBV12-4 to TRBJ1-2, with TRBD1 matching 8 bases. Losses at the gene ends were 5 bases for V and 0 bases for J; bases not matched to a gene: 8. CDR3 length equals 16 residues.

The rearrangement links TRBV3-1 to TRBJ2-7, with unresolved D. Trimming took off 4 bases at V and 6 bases at J, with 10 bases between the two ends. The CDR3 totals 12 residues. Germline values: CDR1 LGHDT, CDR2 YNNKEL (reference sequence). CDR3 coding DNA: TGTGCCAGCAGCCCACCGTACGGCGAGCAGTACTTC. Translating it yields CASSPPYGEQYF.

This clonotype was seen only a few times. The genes are TRBV4-3 and TRBJ2-3, with a possible D match to TRBD1 (8 bases). The V end lost 3 bases, the J end lost 0 bases, and 16 bases lay between the germline ends. In germline, CDR1 is LGHNA, CDR2 YSLEER. The CDR3 spans 17 residues. The CDR3 DNA is TGCGCCAGCAGCCAGGGGGGGGCAGGGGGCAGCACAGATACGCAGTATTTT. Protein sequence: CASSQGGAGGSTDTQYF.

This clonotype was detected only once. This chain connects TRBV12-3 or TRBV12-4 to TRBJ2-7, with 10 positions matching TRBD1. There are 13 residues in the CDR3. V lost 6 bases to trimming and J lost 6 bases; unmatched junction nucleotides: 5. CDR3 protein: CASRRTGGSEQYF. The CDR3 DNA reads as TGTGCCAGCAGAAGGACAGGGGGGAGCGAGCAGTACTTC.

This clonotype was seen a handful of times. The chain is built from TRBV20-1 and TRBJ1-1; tentative D call: TRBD1 (5 bases). V dropped 4 bases and J dropped 4 bases, with 10 bases sitting between them. This CDR3 has 12 residues. The germline gives CDR1 DFQATT, CDR2 SNEGSKA (reference sequence). In nucleotides, the CDR3 is TGCAGTGCTAACAGACAGAGCACTGAAGCTTTCTTT. Translated: CSANRQSTEAFF.

This clonotype appeared many times. The V and J genes are TRBV24-1 and TRBJ2-2, with 8 bases matching TRBD1. With 6 bases clipped from V and 1 base from J, the junction kept 9 bases outside the gene matches. Looked up from germline, CDR1 is KGHDR and CDR2 is SFDVKD. The CDR3 is made up of 17 amino acids. The CDR3 is CATSSGQGSGNTGELFF. The CDR3 nucleotides are TGTGCCACCAGTTCAGGACAGGGATCGGGGAACACCGGGGAGCTGTTTTTT.

The chain couples TRBV5-4 to TRBJ2-3; 12 bases map to TRBD2. CDR3 size: 18 residues. Looked up from germline, CDR1 is SGHNT and CDR2 is YYREEE (reference sequence). With V trimmed by 3 bases and J by 2 bases, 10 bases remained unmatched. The CDR3 DNA is TGTGCCAGCAGCTCCACTAGCGGGGGGCTCTTGAACACAGATACGCAGTATTTT. This translates into CASSSTSGGLLNTDTQYF.

This clonotype has only a few counts. This rearrangement joins TRBV11-2 to TRBJ1-1; 7 positions agree with TRBD1. The CDR3 totals 15 residues. The V gene end was trimmed by 3 bases and the J gene end by 7 bases; junction bases not matched to a gene: 11. Germline values: CDR1 SGHAT, CDR2 FQNNGV. CDR3 sequence reads: CASSFRLRDSNEAFF. The CDR3 bases are TGTGCCAGCAGCTTCCGACTCCGGGACAGCAATGAAGCTTTCTTT.

In its sample, this clonotype was seen a few times. The chain recombines TRBV7-9 with TRBJ1-1; no clear D. The CDR3 length is 14 residues. The germline V and J ends were trimmed by 0 bases and 5 bases, with 10 bases remaining between them. Per germline, CDR1 SEHNR and CDR2 FQNEAQ (reference sequence). CDR3 sequence: CASSLARARTEAFF. In DNA form, the CDR3 reads TGTGCCAGCAGCTTAGCGAGGGCGAGGACTGAAGCTTTCTTT.

The chain employs TRBV7-9 and TRBJ2-7; D unclear. Trimming took off 4 bases at V and 5 bases at J, with 15 bases between the two ends. CDR3 length equals 14 residues. From germline, CDR1 is SEHNR and CDR2 FQNEAQ (reference sequence). The CDR3 protein is CASSSPRGLNEQYF. The CDR3 region has the DNA TGTGCCAGCAGCTCCCCCCGAGGTTTAAACGAGCAGTACTTC.